This T cell receptor beta chain came from a study of Ad26.COV2.S vaccination and SARS-CoV-2 variants. Study overall: Participant was drawn from the COV1001 Ad26.COV2.S trial arm. Into the muscle, Ad26.COV2.S was dosed once or twice, 56 days apart.

Trimming took off 8 bases at V and 3 bases at J, with 17 bases between the two ends. The CDR3 consists of 14 residues. The germline V gene encodes CDR1 MNHEY and CDR2 SVGAGI. Some clones are missing from TCRdb's copy, which holds only in-frame ones; the method was immunoSEQ multiplex PCR. The sample contains about 440,000 clones, about 90% of which appear only once. Treatment here: approximately 18 received Ad26.COV2.S at low or high dose, single or two shots; several received placebo; per-sample allocation not given. Collection of the samples took place on day 63 after the first injection of vaccine or placebo. Expression of Wuhan-strain SARS-CoV-2 spike came from the Ad26 vector that formed the vaccine.

Material: peripheral blood, obtained in a trial of Ad26.COV2.S vaccine versus placebo. This sequence originates from a person aged 18-65 years who received the Ad26.COV2.S COVID-19 vaccine or a placebo. The V and J genes are TRBV6-5 and TRBJ2-7; TRBD2 might be the D (7 bases). DNA of the CDR3: TGTGCCAGCTCAAAGGGGGGGCGACTCTACGAGCAGTACTTC. Its protein product is CASSKGGRLYEQYF.